A single sample is the source of the 16 T cell receptor beta chains below, sequenced in a study of long-term antiretroviral therapy in people with HIV. This was the immunoSEQ v3.0 assay at survey level. Data came from immunoSEQ multiplex PCR; TCRdb stores just in-frame clones and leaves some out. The sample consists of tens of thousands of clones, 88% of them appearing once. The material sequenced was unsorted PBMCs, taken approximately 4.5 years after starting antiretroviral therapy. The source of these receptors is a young man with HIV.

The rearrangement joins TRBV5-4 to TRBJ1-2; D uncertain. Germline-derived CDR1 and CDR2 are SGHNT and YYREEE (reference sequence). Trimming pared 0 bases from V and 7 bases from J, leaving 10 bases between. CDR3 length equals 13 residues. In nucleotides, the CDR3 is TGTGCCAGCAGCTTGGTCGGGTCTGGTGGCTACACCTTC. Amino acid sequence: CASSLVGSGGYTF.

This clone occurred a few times. CDR3 sequence: CASSPTHGADTQYF. CDR3 nucleotides: TGTGCCAGCAGCCCGACCCATGGGGCAGATACGCAGTATTTT. V usage is TRBV7-9 and J usage is TRBJ2-3; no reliable D call. Trimming removed 5 bases at V and 4 bases at J, with 13 bases between. Looked up from germline, CDR1 is SEHNR and CDR2 is FQNEAQ (reference sequence). CDR3 size: 14 residues.

The genes are TRBV7-9 and TRBJ1-3, with D possibly matching TRBD1 (5 bases). CDR3 length equals 13 residues. V dropped 0 bases and J dropped 8 bases, with 8 bases sitting between them. Germline CDR1 reads SEHNR; CDR2 reads FQNEAQ (reference sequence). CDR3: CASSLARGDTIYF. The CDR3 DNA reads as TGTGCCAGCAGCTTAGCGCGGGGGGACACCATATATTTT.

V is TRBV10-3 and J is TRBJ2-5; TRBD2 aligns across 8 bases. Germline-derived CDR1 and CDR2 are ENHRY and SYGVKD. The length of the CDR3 is 16 residues. V was clipped by 0 bases and J by 5 bases; unmatched bases: 8. The CDR3 reads CAISESRAGDGETQYF. The CDR3 DNA follows: TGTGCCATCAGTGAGTCGAGAGCGGGAGATGGGGAGACCCAGTACTTC.

The chain employs TRBV7-3 and TRBJ2-1; 13 positions match TRBD2. The CDR3 is made up of 19 amino acids. CDR1 and CDR2 (germline): SGHTA, FQGTGA. V was pared by 2 bases and J by 6 bases, with 13 bases of the junction left unmatched. DNA of the CDR3: TGTGCCAGCAGCTTACTCGGACTAGCGGGAGATAGGGCTGGCAATGAGCAGTTCTTC. This sequence encodes CASSLLGLAGDRAGNEQFF.

The chain carries TRBV18 and TRBJ2-7; 7 nucleotides agree with TRBD2. CDR3 length: 13 amino acids. The junction had 4 bases not matched to a gene; V was cut back by 6 bases and J by 2 bases. Germline values: CDR1 KGHSH, CDR2 LQKENI. CDR3 nucleotides: TGTGCCAGCTCGTACGGGGGGACCTACGAGCAGTACTTC. This sequence encodes CASSYGGTYEQYF.

The V and J genes are TRBV7-9 and TRBJ1-1; 7 bases align to TRBD1. This CDR3 contains 14 residues. Germline V gene data show CDR1 as SEHNR and CDR2 as FQNEAQ (reference sequence). J gave up 5 bases and V 8 bases, and 11 bases lay outside the gene matches. In nucleotides, the CDR3 is TGTGCCAGCTCCCTGGGAGGGGGCAGGACTGAAGCTTTCTTT. It yields the protein CASSLGGGRTEAFF.

The rearrangement links TRBV19 to TRBJ2-5, with 11 positions matching TRBD2. V was clipped by 5 bases and J by 1 base; unmatched bases: 12. CDR1 and CDR2 from the germline V gene are LNHDA and SQIVND (reference sequence). CDR3 length equals 18 residues. The CDR3 is CASSHPGTSGFLQETQYF. CDR3 bases: TGTGCCAGTAGTCACCCCGGGACTAGCGGCTTCCTCCAAGAGACCCAGTACTTC.

This sequence joins TRBV9 and TRBJ2-1; unclear D gene. This CDR3 is built from 14 residues. Germline values: CDR1 SGDLS, CDR2 YYNGEE. With 4 bases removed from V and 7 bases from J, the gap between germline ends came to 15 bases. The DNA of the CDR3 is TGTGCCAGCAGCACCTCTCCCCCTTATAATGAGCAGTTCTTC. As protein: CASSTSPPYNEQFF.

The chain carries TRBV7-9 and TRBJ1-1, with 8 bases matching TRBD1. Trimming at V came to 5 bases and at J to 3 bases, leaving 8 bases not matched to a gene. From germline, CDR1 is SEHNR and CDR2 FQNEAQ (reference sequence). The CDR3 sequence is 15 residues long. In nucleotides, the CDR3 is TGTGCCAGCAGCCCCCCGGACAGGGCGGACACTGAAGCTTTCTTT. Protein: CASSPPDRADTEAFF.

This sequence joins TRBV10-3 and TRBJ2-2, with TRBD1 as a possible D gene (7 bases). This CDR3 has 15 amino acids. With 6 bases removed from V and 6 bases from J, the gap between germline ends came to 17 bases. The V gene's germline CDR1 is ENHRY and CDR2 SYGVKD. In DNA, the CDR3 is TGTGCCATCAGCGTTTTCACAGGGGAGGCCGGGGAGCTGTTTTTT. As protein: CAISVFTGEAGELFF.

Comment on this clone: A far larger clone is a single base away, which makes a read error likely. This chain links TRBV27 with TRBJ1-1; the D gene is possibly TRBD1 (6 bases). V shed 6 bases and J shed 1 base, with 6 bases lying between them. Germline-derived CDR1 and CDR2 are MNHEY and SMNVEV (reference sequence). CDR3 length: 12 residues. In nucleotides, the CDR3 is TGTGCCAGCAGAGGGGGGAACACTGAAGCTTTCTTT. Translated: CASRGGNTEAFF.

V usage is TRBV6-6 and J usage is TRBJ2-7; D not resolved. The CDR3 is 11 amino acids. CDR1 is MNHNY, CDR2 SVGAGI, per germline (reference sequence). V lost 2 bases and J 5 bases, leaving 4 bases between the germline ends. The CDR3 DNA follows: TGTGCCAGCAGTTACCCAGACGAGCAGTACTTC. Its protein is CASSYPDEQYF.

The chain couples TRBV4-1 to TRBJ1-4; unclear D gene. Trimming removed 4 bases at V and 0 bases at J, with 12 bases between. Germline V gives CDR1 MGHRA, CDR2 YSYEKL. CDR3 length: 16 residues. CDR3 nucleotides: TGCGCCAGCAGCCGAACGTCAGGAGCAACTAATGAAAAACTGTTTTTT. Amino acid sequence: CASSRTSGATNEKLFF.

This clone has more than one count but fewer than ten. The chain uses TRBV4-3 and TRBJ1-6; 9 bases are shared with TRBD1. Germline values: CDR1 LGHNA, CDR2 YSLEER. The CDR3 loop spans 16 amino acids. V lost 4 bases to trimming and J lost 7 bases; unmatched junction nucleotides: 8. CDR3 residues: CASSRLTGGNNSPLHF. The CDR3, as DNA: TGCGCCAGCAGCCGCCTGACAGGGGGAAACAATTCACCCCTCCACTTT.

The rearrangement joins TRBV4-3 to TRBJ1-3; unclear D gene. CDR3 length equals 16 residues. Between the trimmed V and J ends, which lost 0 bases and 0 bases, there was a span of 9 bases. CDR1 and CDR2 from the germline V gene are LGHNA and YSLEER. CDR3 DNA: TGCGCCAGCAGCCAAGATTGGAAAAGCTCTGGAAACACCATATATTTT. Translated, it gives CASSQDWKSSGNTIYF.